This TCR beta chain is drawn from a study of CXCR3-negative and CXCR3-positive naive CD8 T cells. Study results and limitations: Naive cells with CXCR3 showed TRB CDR3s that were more hydrophobic than those in CXCR3-negative naive cells.

CDR1 is SQVTM and CDR2 is ANQGSEA in the germline V gene. The CDR3 extends over 15 amino acids. 5' RACE with UMI labels generated the TRB cDNA libraries. TCRdb reanalyzed the 5' RACE reads, giving one entry per CDR3 protein sequence and no DNA. The repertoire table contains nearly 90,000 distinct CDR3 sequences. Notes on this clonotype: What it binds is not known.

Among CD8+ T cells, naive ones were CD45RO-CCR7+CD27+CD95-. This chain links TRBV29-1 with TRBJ2-1. The sample taken for sequencing was naive CXCR3+ CD8+ T cells from blood. Regarding subset: CD45RO-CCR7+CD27+CD95- naive CD8+ T cells expressing CXCR3 (TNR3+). The receptor was derived from a human donor in good health. Some clones in this sample may be carry-over from other donors' samples. The chain's CDR3 is CSVEGLTVRYNEQFF.